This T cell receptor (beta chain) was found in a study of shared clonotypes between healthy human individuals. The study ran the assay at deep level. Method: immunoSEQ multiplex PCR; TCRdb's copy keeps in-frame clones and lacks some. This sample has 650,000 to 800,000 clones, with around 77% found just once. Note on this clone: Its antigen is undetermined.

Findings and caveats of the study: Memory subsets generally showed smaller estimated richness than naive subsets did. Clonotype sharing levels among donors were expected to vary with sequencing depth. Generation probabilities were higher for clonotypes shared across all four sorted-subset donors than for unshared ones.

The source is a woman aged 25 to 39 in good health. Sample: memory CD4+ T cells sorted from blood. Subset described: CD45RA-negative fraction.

The CDR3 nucleotides read TGTGCCAGCAGCCGCGGACTAGCGGGAGACGGGGAGCTGTTTTTT. It specifies CASSRGLAGDGELFF. The chain joins TRBV7-7 to TRBJ2-2, with 13 bases aligning to TRBD2. Germline V CDR1 and CDR2: SSHAT, FNYEAQ (reference sequence). CDR3 length: 15 residues. J was trimmed by 7 bases and V by 5 bases; bases with no gene match: 4.